The 25 T cell receptor beta chains reported below all come from one sample, sequenced in a study of graft-versus-host responses after intestinal transplantation. What these receptors recognize is not known. TCRdb keeps only in-frame clones here, not all; method: immunoSEQ multiplex PCR. The top ten hold roughly 0.52% of the sample, which has around 40,000 clones, approximately 95% seen once. Source: unstimulated CD8+ T cells sorted from spleen or lymph node cells, taken before transplant. The receptors derive from a human donor who was the organ donor for an intestinal transplant.

This chain links TRBV7-9 with TRBJ2-1, with D perhaps matching TRBD2 (5 bases). This CDR3 spans 12 amino acids. Per the germline V gene, CDR1 is SEHNR and CDR2 is FQNEAQ (reference sequence). Trimming cost V 4 bases and J 8 bases, with 9 bases left between them. CDR3: CASSWRVDEQFF. In nucleotides, the CDR3 is TGTGCCAGCAGCTGGCGGGTCGATGAGCAGTTCTTC.

This chain uses TRBV15 with TRBJ1-2; unclear D gene. Germline assignment: CDR1 LNHNV and CDR2 YYDKDF (reference sequence). The CDR3 is 17 residues long. Trimming shortened V by 4 bases and J by 4 bases, and 22 bases separated the two germline ends. CDR3 residues: CATSIIEGCGKTYGYTF. The DNA of the CDR3 is TGTGCCACCAGCATCATAGAAGGGTGTGGAAAGACCTATGGCTACACCTTC.

The chain uses TRBV7-9 and TRBJ2-5; 8 bases agree with TRBD1. CDR3 length: 15 residues. From germline, CDR1 is SEHNR and CDR2 FQNEAQ (reference sequence). The ends lost 5 bases at V and 1 base at J; junction bases unmatched: 6. CDR3 loop: CASSPGGTFQETQYF. CDR3 bases: TGTGCCAGCAGCCCAGGGGGCACCTTCCAAGAGACCCAGTACTTC.

The chain uses TRBV14 and TRBJ2-5; 10 nucleotides agree with TRBD1. J gave up 5 bases and V 4 bases, and 10 bases lay outside the gene matches. The CDR3 contains 16 residues. In germline, CDR1 is SGHDN, CDR2 FVKESK. The CDR3 reads CASSPGDRGLRETQYF. CDR3 bases: TGTGCCAGCAGCCCCGGAGACAGGGGGCTTCGGGAGACCCAGTACTTC.

The chain links TRBV15 to TRBJ1-1, with D tentatively TRBD1 (6 bases). The length of the CDR3 is 13 residues. V lost 4 bases to trimming and J lost 1 base, with 7 bases between them. Germline CDR1 LNHNV, CDR2 YYDKDF (reference sequence). CDR3 sequence (DNA): TGTGCCACCAGCACAGGGGCGAACACTGAAGCTTTCTTT. Its translation is CATSTGANTEAFF.

This clone was counted a single time. The CDR3 DNA sequence: TGTGCCATCAGTGAGTCGATCGGGGTAGGGGAGACCCAGTACTTC. Translating gives CAISESIGVGETQYF. The genes are TRBV10-3 and TRBJ2-5, with TRBD2 as a possible D gene (5 bases). Trimming took off 0 bases at V and 5 bases at J, with 13 bases between the two ends. The length of the CDR3 is 15 residues. CDR1 ENHRY and CDR2 SYGVKD come from the germline V gene.

This rearrangement joins TRBV5-1 to TRBJ2-1; tentatively, D is TRBD2 (6 bases). Germline assignment: CDR1 SGHRS and CDR2 YFSETQ. The CDR3 runs 14 residues. Trimming left V 0 bases short and J 10 bases short, with 14 bases between. The CDR3 loop is CASSLAGEYQEQFF. The CDR3 bases are TGCGCCAGCAGCTTGGCGGGGGAGTACCAGGAGCAGTTCTTC.

The chain joins TRBV7-2 to TRBJ1-1; no reliable D call. Germline CDR1 SGHTA, CDR2 FQGNSA. Trimming took off 1 base at V and 0 bases at J, with 9 bases between the two ends. This CDR3 has 15 residues. This chain's CDR3 is CASSLVIRLNTEAFF. CDR3 DNA: TGTGCCAGCAGCTTAGTTATTAGGTTGAACACTGAAGCTTTCTTT.

The V and J genes are TRBV11-2 and TRBJ2-3; D gene uncertain. With 3 bases removed from V and 6 bases from J, the gap between germline ends came to 10 bases. The CDR3 contains 13 residues. CDR1 and CDR2 (germline): SGHAT, FQNNGV. The CDR3 loop reads CASSFELQDTQYF. CDR3 coding DNA: TGTGCCAGCAGCTTTGAGTTACAGGATACGCAGTATTTT.

This clone was seen a single time. V gene TRBV19 combines with J gene TRBJ2-7; D is perhaps TRBD2 (6 bases). CDR1 and CDR2 (germline): LNHDA, SQIVND (reference sequence). The V end was cut by 1 base, the J end by 0 bases, with 7 bases between. CDR3 size: 14 residues. For the CDR3, the DNA is TGTGCCAGTAGTATAGGGACTAACTCCTACGAGCAGTACTTC. Its protein is CASSIGTNSYEQYF.

The rearrangement uses TRBV6-6 and TRBJ2-7; D perhaps matches TRBD1 (6 bases). The CDR3 loop spans 14 amino acids. Germline lookup yields CDR1 MNHNY and CDR2 SVGAGI (reference sequence). The germline V and J ends were trimmed by 2 bases and 2 bases, with 10 bases remaining between them. The CDR3 loop reads CASSYLGQTYEQYF. CDR3 sequence (DNA): TGTGCCAGCAGTTACCTGGGACAAACCTACGAGCAGTACTTC.

V and J are TRBV27 and TRBJ2-5, with D tentatively TRBD2 (6 bases). Trimming cost V 8 bases and J 5 bases, with 24 bases left between them. The germline CDR1 and CDR2 sequences are MNHEY and SMNVEV (reference sequence). The CDR3 totals 16 residues. The CDR3 sequence is CASAGWVRGYRETQYF. In nucleotides, the CDR3 is TGTGCCAGCGCGGGTTGGGTCCGGGGGTATCGGGAGACCCAGTACTTC.

The chain couples TRBV7-9 to TRBJ1-1, with D possibly TRBD1 on 5 matching bases. The germline V and J ends were trimmed by 1 base and 1 base, with 13 bases remaining between them. The length of the CDR3 is 16 residues. The germline CDR1 and CDR2 sequences are SEHNR and FQNEAQ (reference sequence). The CDR3 region has the DNA TGTGCCAGCAGCTTAGAGGGGCGCAGGCCGAACACTGAAGCTTTCTTT. Translated: CASSLEGRRPNTEAFF.

This clone was observed once. The chain recombines TRBV19 with TRBJ2-3; D is unresolved. V dropped 6 bases and J dropped 1 base, with 20 bases sitting between them. CDR1 and CDR2 (germline): LNHDA, SQIVND (reference sequence). The CDR3 contains 17 residues. This chain's CDR3 is CASSLLGTLWGTDTQYF. The CDR3 DNA reads TGTGCCAGTAGCCTCCTGGGAACCCTGTGGGGCACAGATACGCAGTATTTT.

The chain couples TRBV6-6 to TRBJ1-5; D is unresolved. Germline V gene sequence: CDR1 MNHNY, CDR2 SVGAGI (reference sequence). With 0 bases removed from V and 4 bases from J, the gap between germline ends came to 4 bases. The CDR3 runs to 13 residues. DNA for the CDR3: TGTGCCAGCAGTTACTCGGAAAATCAGCCCCAGCATTTT. Translating it yields CASSYSENQPQHF.

The chain recombines TRBV7-2 with TRBJ2-3; no clear D. Trimming shortened V by 3 bases and J by 5 bases, and 15 bases separated the two germline ends. The CDR3 is made up of 15 amino acids. CDR1 is SGHTA and CDR2 is FQGNSA in the germline V gene. CDR3 DNA sequence: TGTGCCAGCAGCTTCGGAGTGTGGGTTTTAGATACGCAGTATTTT. Encoded protein: CASSFGVWVLDTQYF.

The CDR3 bases are TGTGCCAGCAGCGTAGATTATCCCGGGACAGGGGGTGAGCAGTTCTTC. Protein sequence: CASSVDYPGTGGEQFF. This chain uses TRBV9 with TRBJ2-1, with 11 bases that match TRBD1. Germline CDR1 reads SGDLS; CDR2 reads YYNGEE. With V trimmed by 0 bases and J by 9 bases, 8 bases remained unmatched. There are 16 residues in the CDR3.

The table lists this clone with a few counts. V and J are TRBV30 and TRBJ2-3; TRBD2 matches at 7 bases. V was clipped by 0 bases and J by 5 bases; unmatched bases: 8. The V gene's germline CDR1 is GTSNPN and CDR2 SVGIG (reference sequence). The CDR3 spans 15 residues. CDR3 sequence reads: CAWSVHGGSGDTQYF. The CDR3 DNA reads TGTGCCTGGAGTGTACACGGGGGGTCCGGAGATACGCAGTATTTT.

The chain employs TRBV19 and TRBJ1-5; TRBD1 agrees at 9 bases. The CDR3 spans 15 residues. V shed 3 bases and J 7 bases; nucleotides not matched to a gene: 7. Germline lookup yields CDR1 LNHDA and CDR2 SQIVND (reference sequence). CDR3 sequence reads: CASSIGTGFGQPQHF. CDR3 nucleotide sequence: TGTGCCAGTAGTATCGGGACAGGGTTTGGGCAGCCCCAGCATTTT.

This chain joins TRBV5-1 and TRBJ2-2; unclear D gene. V lost 3 bases to trimming and J lost 1 base, with 13 bases between them. Germline V lookup: CDR1 SGHRS, CDR2 YFSETQ. This CDR3 comprises 16 residues. This chain's CDR3 is CASSSAEGGNTGELFF. The CDR3 DNA reads TGCGCCAGCAGCTCGGCGGAAGGTGGGAACACCGGGGAGCTGTTTTTT.

The gene calls are TRBV5-5 and TRBJ2-5; no clear D gene. This CDR3 is built from 12 residues. Trimming left V 0 bases short and J 4 bases short, with 4 bases between. CDR1 is SGHKS, CDR2 YYEKEE, per germline (reference sequence). CDR3 bases: TGTGCCAGCAGCTTGGGGCCAGAGACCCAGTACTTC. Amino acids: CASSLGPETQYF.

This chain uses TRBV5-4 with TRBJ1-1; D gene ambiguous. The CDR3 has 12 amino acids. Trimming cost V 1 base and J 0 bases, with 1 base left between them. The germline V gene has CDR1 SGHNT and CDR2 YYREEE (reference sequence). The CDR3 sequence: CASSLMNTEAFF. For the CDR3, the DNA is TGTGCCAGCAGCTTGATGAACACTGAAGCTTTCTTT.

The chain carries TRBV4-2 and TRBJ2-2; maybe TRBD2 (7 bases). Germline CDR1 LGHNA, CDR2 YNFKEQ. V gave up 8 bases and J gave up 4 bases, with 23 bases separating them. The CDR3 sequence is 17 residues long. Here the CDR3 reads CASAWRVGGASTGELFF. CDR3 coding DNA: TGTGCCAGCGCCTGGAGGGTAGGGGGGGCGTCCACCGGGGAGCTGTTTTTT.

The rearrangement links TRBV11-2 to TRBJ2-2, with no clear D. Trimming removed 0 bases from V and 1 base from J, with 9 bases in between. The germline CDR1 and CDR2 sequences are SGHAT and FQNNGV. The CDR3 has 16 amino acids. In DNA, the CDR3 is TGTGCCAGCAGCTTAGAAGCAGAGAAGAACACCGGGGAGCTGTTTTTT. Amino acids: CASSLEAEKNTGELFF.

The chain employs TRBV10-2 and TRBJ2-7; D perhaps matches TRBD1 (6 bases). The V gene lost 3 bases and the J gene lost 2 bases, with 11 bases spanning the gap. The CDR3 contains 14 residues. CDR1 and CDR2 from the germline V gene are WSHSY and SAAADI. The CDR3 here is CASSETGTTYEQYF. The CDR3 DNA reads TGCGCCAGCAGTGAAACCGGGACAACCTACGAGCAGTACTTC.